This T cell receptor beta chain was profiled in a study of PD-1 blockade in classical Hodgkin lymphoma. At the level of the study: Patients were given intravenous nivolumab, 3 mg/kg, every 2 weeks. General study findings and limits: Healthy donors reportedly exceeded newly diagnosed patients in baseline TCR diversity. Although disease activity or prior therapy may be involved, causes of the repertoire differences remain undefined. Those achieving complete response showed baseline diversity like newly diagnosed patients.

This CDR3 comprises 15 residues. The trim removed 6 bases at V and 8 bases at J, leaving 12 bases unmatched. CDR1 is SGDLS, CDR2 YYNGEE, per germline. Assay used: immunoSEQ multiplex PCR; TCRdb lists only in-frame clones, some missing. The table lists about 94,000 clones, roughly nine tenths of them singletons. About this clone: Its antigen is as yet unknown.

Each patient's relapse followed autologous stem cell transplantation, and brentuximab vedotin exposure varied. V and J are TRBV9 and TRBJ2-1, with 9 bases aligning to TRBD1. The clonotype originates from a human donor with classical Hodgkin lymphoma. The sequencing here drew on peripheral blood mononuclear cells (PBMCs), taken before the second cycle of nivolumab. Here the CDR3 DNA reads TGTGCCAGCACCCGAGGGGACAGGGTAATCGATGAGCAGTTCTTC. This sequence encodes CASTRGDRVIDEQFF.